This T cell receptor beta chain was documented in a study of identical twins. Study-wide findings and caveats: Analyses based on zero insertions could be partly confounded by invariant MAIT and iNKT cells.

Healthy Caucasian donors formed the entire cohort. This clonotype showed up many times. The antigen is undetermined. Germline V gene sequence: CDR1 DFQATT, CDR2 SNEGSKA (reference sequence). This CDR3 has 15 residues. V shed 5 bases, J shed 4 bases, and the junction held 10 bases outside the gene matches. A universal primer site came from template switching; cDNA carried unique molecular identifiers. TCRdb itself ran the 5' RACE reads through MiXCR, one entry per CDR3 protein. The table lists 700,000 to 950,000 distinct CDR3 sequences, about 12% of them singletons. These same data were also listed under a study on yellow fever vaccine responses in identical twins.

The specimen sequenced was PBMCs. This TCR derives from a woman aged 18-29 years in good health. The chain couples TRBV20-1 to TRBJ2-1, with TRBD2 matching over 8 bases. The CDR3 loop reads CSALPGSGDYNEQFF. The CDR3 DNA sequence: TGCAGTGCTCTCCCGGGTAGCGGGGATTACAATGAGCAGTTCTTC.